This note documents a single T cell receptor (beta chain) sequence. What was amplified from RNA transcripts were TCR beta CDR3 regions. TCR CDR3 regions were first amplified by RT-PCR with HTBI primers. TCRdb itself ran the multiplex PCR reads through MiXCR, one entry per CDR3 protein. The sample has under 300,000 distinct CDR3 sequences; around 20% are singletons. V was trimmed by 1 base and J by 5 bases, leaving 8 bases between them. Germline CDR1 reads LGHDT; CDR2 reads YNNKEL (reference sequence). The CDR3 runs to 14 residues. Extraction of PBMCs used under 13 ml of fresh peripheral blood. The data derive from a study of T cells in Graves' hyperthyroidism and ophthalmopathy.

The clonotype comes from a young man with Graves' ophthalmopathy. J is TRBJ2-2 and V is TRBV3-1, with D perhaps matching TRBD2 (6 bases). Sequenced: blood. CDR3 coding DNA: TGTGCCAGCAGCCAAGGACTAGTTACCGGGGAGCTGTTTTTT. Amino acid sequence: CASSQGLVTGELFF.